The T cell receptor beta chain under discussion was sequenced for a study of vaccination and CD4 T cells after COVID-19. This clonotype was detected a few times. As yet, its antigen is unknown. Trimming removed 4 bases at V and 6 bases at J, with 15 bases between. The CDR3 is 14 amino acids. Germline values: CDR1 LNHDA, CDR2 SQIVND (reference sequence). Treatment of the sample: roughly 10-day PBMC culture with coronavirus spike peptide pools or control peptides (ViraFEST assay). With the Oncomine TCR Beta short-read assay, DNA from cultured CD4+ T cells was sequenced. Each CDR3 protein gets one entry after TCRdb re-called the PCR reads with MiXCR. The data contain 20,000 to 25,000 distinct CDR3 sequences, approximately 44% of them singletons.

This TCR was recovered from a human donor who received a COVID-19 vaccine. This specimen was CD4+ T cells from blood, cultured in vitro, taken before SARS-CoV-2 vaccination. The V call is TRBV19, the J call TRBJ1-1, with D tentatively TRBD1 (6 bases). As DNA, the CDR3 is TGTGCCAGTAGTACCCGACAGGTGGCTTCTGAAGCTTTCTTT. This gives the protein CASSTRQVASEAFF.